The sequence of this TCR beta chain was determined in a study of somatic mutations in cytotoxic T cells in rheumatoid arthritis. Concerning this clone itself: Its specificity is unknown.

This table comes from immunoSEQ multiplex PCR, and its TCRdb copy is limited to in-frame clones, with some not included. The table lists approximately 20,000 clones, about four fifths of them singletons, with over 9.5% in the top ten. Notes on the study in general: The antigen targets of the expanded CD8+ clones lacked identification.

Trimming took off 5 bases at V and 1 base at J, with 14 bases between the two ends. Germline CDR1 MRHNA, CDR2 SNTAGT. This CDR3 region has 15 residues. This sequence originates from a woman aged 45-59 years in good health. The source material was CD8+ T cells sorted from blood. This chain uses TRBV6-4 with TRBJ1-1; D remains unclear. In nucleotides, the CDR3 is TGTGCCAGCAGTCCCAATGAAAACCAGAACACTGAAGCTTTCTTT. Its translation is CASSPNENQNTEAFF.